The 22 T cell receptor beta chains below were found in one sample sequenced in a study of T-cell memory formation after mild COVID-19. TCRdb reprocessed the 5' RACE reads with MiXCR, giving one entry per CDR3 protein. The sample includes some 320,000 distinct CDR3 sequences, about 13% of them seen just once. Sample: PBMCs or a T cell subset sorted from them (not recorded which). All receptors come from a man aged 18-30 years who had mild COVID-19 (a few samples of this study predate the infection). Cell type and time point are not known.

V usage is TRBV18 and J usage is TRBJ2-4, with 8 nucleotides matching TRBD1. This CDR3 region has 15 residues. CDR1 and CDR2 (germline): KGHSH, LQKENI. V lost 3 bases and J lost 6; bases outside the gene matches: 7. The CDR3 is CASSPDRGRGNIQYF. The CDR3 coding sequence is TGTGCCAGCTCACCCGACAGGGGACGGGGAAACATTCAGTACTTC.

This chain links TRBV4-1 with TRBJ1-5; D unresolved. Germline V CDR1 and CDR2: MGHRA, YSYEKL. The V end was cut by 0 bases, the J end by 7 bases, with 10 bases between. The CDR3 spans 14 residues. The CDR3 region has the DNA TGCGCCAGCAGCCAAGAACCTGGACCACAGCCCCAGCATTTT. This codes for CASSQEPGPQPQHF.

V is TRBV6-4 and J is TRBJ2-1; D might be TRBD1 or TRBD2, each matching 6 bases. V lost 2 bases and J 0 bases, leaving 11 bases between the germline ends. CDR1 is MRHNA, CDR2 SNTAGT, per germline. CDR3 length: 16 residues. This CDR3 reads CASSDRGGRSYNEQFF. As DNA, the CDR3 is TGTGCCAGCAGTGACCGAGGGGGGCGCTCCTACAATGAGCAGTTCTTC.

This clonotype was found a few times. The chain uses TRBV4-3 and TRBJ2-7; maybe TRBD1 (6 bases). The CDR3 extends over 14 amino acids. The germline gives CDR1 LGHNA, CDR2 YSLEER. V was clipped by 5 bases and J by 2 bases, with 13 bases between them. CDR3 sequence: CASSYRDTPYEQYF. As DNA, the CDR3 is TGCGCCAGCAGCTACCGGGACACCCCCTACGAGCAGTACTTC.

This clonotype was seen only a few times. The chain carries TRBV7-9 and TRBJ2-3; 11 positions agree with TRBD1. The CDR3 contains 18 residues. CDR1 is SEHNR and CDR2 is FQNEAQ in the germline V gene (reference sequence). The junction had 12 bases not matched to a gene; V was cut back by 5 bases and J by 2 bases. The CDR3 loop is CASSPLRGQGEVTDTQYF. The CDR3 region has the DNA TGTGCCAGCAGCCCCCTCCGGGGACAGGGGGAAGTCACAGATACGCAGTATTTT.

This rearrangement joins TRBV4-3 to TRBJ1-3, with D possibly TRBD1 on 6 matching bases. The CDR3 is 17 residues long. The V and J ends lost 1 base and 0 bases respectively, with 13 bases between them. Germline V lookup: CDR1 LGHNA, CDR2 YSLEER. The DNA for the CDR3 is TGCGCCAGCAGCCAAGCCCCGACAGGCCACTCTGGAAACACCATATATTTT. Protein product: CASSQAPTGHSGNTIYF.

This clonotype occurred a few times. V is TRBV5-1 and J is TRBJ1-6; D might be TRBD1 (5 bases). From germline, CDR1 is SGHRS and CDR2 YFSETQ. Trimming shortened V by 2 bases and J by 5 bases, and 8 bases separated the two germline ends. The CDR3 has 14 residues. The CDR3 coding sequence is TGCGCCAGCAGCTTTCAACAGGATAATTCACCCCTCCACTTT. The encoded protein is CASSFQQDNSPLHF. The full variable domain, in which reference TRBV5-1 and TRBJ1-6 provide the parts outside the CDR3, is KAGVTQTPRYLIKTRGQQVTLSCSPISGHRSVSWYQQTPGQGLQFLFEYFSETQRNKGNFPGRFSGRQFSNSRSEMNVSTLELGDSALYLCASSFQQDNSPLHFGNGTRLTVT.

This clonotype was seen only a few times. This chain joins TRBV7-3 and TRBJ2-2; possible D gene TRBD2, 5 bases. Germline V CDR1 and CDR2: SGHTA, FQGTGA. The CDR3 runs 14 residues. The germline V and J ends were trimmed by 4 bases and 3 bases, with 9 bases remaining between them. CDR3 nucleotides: TGTGCCAGCAGCTCCGGACTCGACACCGGGGAGCTGTTTTTT. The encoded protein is CASSSGLDTGELFF.

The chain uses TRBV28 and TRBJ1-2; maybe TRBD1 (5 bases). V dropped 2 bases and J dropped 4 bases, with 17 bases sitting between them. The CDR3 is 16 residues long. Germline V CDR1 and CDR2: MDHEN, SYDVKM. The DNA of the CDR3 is TGTGCCAGCAGTTTAAACTCACTCAGGGTGCTCTATGGCTACACCTTC. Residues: CASSLNSLRVLYGYTF.

The CDR3 reads CASSVGDGSYEQYV. The CDR3 DNA sequence: TGCGCCAGCAGCGTTGGCGACGGTTCCTACGAGCAGTACGTC. This chain joins TRBV5-1 and TRBJ2-7; no clear D. V lost 4 bases, J lost 1 base, and 12 bases lay in between. The CDR3 is 14 residues long. CDR1 is SGHRS, CDR2 YFSETQ, per germline.

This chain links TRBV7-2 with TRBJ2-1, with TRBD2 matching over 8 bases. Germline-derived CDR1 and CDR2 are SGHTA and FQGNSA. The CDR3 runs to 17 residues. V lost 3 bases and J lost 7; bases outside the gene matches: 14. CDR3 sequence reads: CASSFSPSGGFGNEQFF. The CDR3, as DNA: TGTGCCAGCAGCTTCTCTCCAAGCGGGGGATTCGGAAATGAGCAGTTCTTC.

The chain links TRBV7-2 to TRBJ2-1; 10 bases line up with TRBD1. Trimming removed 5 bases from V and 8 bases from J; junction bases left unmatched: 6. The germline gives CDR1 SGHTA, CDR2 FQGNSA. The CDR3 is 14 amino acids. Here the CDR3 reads CASSTTGGSDEQFF. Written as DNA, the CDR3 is TGTGCCAGCAGCACGACAGGGGGCTCGGATGAGCAGTTCTTC.

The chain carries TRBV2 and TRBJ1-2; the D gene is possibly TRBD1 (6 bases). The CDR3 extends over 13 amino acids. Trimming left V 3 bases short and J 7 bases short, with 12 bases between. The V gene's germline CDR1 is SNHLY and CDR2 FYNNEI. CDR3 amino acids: CASSDTGSGGYTF. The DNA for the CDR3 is TGTGCCAGCAGTGATACAGGGAGCGGTGGCTACACCTTC. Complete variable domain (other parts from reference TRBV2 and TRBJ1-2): EPEVTQTPSHQVTQMGQEVILRCVPISNHLYFYWYRQILGQKVEFLVSFYNNEISEKSEIFDDQFSVERPDGSNFTLKIRSTKLEDSAMYFCASSDTGSGGYTFGSGTRLTVV.

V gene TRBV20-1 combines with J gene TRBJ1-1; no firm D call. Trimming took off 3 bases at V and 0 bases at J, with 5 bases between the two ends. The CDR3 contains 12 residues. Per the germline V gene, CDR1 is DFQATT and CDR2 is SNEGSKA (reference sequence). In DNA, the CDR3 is TGCAGTGCTAGCCGACTGAACACTGAAGCTTTCTTT. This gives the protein CSASRLNTEAFF.

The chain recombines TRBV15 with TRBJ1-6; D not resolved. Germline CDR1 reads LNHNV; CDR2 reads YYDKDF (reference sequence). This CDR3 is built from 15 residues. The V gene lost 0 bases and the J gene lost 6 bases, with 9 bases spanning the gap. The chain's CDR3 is CATSREGVRNSPLHF. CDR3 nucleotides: TGTGCCACCAGCAGAGAGGGAGTCCGTAATTCACCCCTCCACTTT.

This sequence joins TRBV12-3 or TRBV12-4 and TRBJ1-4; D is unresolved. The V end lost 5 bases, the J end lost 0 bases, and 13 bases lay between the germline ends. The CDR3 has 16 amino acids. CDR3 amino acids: CASSPLGAATNEKLFF. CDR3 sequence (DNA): TGTGCCAGCAGTCCCCTAGGAGCTGCAACTAATGAAAAACTGTTTTTT.

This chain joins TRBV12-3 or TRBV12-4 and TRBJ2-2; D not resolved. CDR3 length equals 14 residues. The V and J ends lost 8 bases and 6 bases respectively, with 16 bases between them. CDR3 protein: CASHAPGTAGELFF. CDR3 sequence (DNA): TGTGCCAGCCACGCCCCAGGTACCGCCGGGGAGCTGTTTTTT.

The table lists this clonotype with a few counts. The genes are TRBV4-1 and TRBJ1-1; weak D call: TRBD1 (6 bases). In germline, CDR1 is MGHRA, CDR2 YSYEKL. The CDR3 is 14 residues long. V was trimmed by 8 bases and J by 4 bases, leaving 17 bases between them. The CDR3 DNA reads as TGCGCCAGCCAACACAGGGAGATTGGCACTGAAGCTTTCTTT. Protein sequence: CASQHREIGTEAFF.

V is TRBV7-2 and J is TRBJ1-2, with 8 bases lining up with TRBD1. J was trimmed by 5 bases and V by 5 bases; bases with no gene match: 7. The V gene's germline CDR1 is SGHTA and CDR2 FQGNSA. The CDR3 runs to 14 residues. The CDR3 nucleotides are TGTGCCAGCAGCGAAGGACAGGGAAGATATGGCTACACCTTC. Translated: CASSEGQGRYGYTF.

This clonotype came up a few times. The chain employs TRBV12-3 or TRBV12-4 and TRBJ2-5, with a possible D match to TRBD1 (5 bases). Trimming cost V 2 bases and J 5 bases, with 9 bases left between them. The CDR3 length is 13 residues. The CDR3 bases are TGTGCCAGCAGTTTATGGGGCTCGGAGACCCAGTACTTC. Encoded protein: CASSLWGSETQYF.

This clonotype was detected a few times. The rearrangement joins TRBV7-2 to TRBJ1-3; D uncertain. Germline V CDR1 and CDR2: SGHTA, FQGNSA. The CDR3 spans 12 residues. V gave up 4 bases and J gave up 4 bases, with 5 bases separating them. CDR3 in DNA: TGTGCCAGCAGCTACTGGGGAAACACCATATATTTT. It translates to CASSYWGNTIYF.

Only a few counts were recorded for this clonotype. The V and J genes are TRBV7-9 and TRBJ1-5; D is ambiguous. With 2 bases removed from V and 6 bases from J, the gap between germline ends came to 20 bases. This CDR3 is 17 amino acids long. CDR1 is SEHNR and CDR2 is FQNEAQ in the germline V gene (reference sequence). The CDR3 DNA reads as TGTGCCAGCAGCTTATATCCCCCGGTGGGAGGAAGTCAGCCCCAGCATTTT. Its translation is CASSLYPPVGGSQPQHF.